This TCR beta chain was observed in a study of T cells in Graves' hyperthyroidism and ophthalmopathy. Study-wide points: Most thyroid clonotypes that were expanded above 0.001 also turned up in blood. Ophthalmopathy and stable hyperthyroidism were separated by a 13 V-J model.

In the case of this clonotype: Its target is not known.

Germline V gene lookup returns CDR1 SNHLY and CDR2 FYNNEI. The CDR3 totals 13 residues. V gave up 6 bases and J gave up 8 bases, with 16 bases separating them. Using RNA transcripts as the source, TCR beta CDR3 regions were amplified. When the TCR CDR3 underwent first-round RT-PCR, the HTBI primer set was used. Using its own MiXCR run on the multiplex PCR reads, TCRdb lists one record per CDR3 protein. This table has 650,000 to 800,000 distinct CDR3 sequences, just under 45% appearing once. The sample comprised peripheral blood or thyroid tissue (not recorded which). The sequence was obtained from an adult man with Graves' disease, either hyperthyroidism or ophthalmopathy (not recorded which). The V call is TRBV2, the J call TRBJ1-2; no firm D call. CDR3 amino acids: CASSWGSLEGYTF. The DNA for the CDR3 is TGTGCCAGCAGCTGGGGTTCCTTGGAAGGCTACACCTTC.